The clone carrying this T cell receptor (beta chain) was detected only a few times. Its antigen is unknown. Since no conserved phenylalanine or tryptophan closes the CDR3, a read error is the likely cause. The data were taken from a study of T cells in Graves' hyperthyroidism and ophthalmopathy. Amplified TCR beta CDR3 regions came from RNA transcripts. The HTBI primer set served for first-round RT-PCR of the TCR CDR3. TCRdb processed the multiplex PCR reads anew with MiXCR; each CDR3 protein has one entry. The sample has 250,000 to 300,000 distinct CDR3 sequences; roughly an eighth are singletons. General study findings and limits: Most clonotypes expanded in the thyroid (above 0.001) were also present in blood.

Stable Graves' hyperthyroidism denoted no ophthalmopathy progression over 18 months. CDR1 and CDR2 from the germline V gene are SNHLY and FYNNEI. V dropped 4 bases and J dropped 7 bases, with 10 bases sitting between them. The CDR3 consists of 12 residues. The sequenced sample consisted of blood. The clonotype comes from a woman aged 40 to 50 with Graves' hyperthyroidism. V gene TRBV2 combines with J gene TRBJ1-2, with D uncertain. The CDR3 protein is CASSGVLSGYTL. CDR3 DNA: TGTGCCAGCAGTGGAGTATTGAGTGGCTACACCCTC.